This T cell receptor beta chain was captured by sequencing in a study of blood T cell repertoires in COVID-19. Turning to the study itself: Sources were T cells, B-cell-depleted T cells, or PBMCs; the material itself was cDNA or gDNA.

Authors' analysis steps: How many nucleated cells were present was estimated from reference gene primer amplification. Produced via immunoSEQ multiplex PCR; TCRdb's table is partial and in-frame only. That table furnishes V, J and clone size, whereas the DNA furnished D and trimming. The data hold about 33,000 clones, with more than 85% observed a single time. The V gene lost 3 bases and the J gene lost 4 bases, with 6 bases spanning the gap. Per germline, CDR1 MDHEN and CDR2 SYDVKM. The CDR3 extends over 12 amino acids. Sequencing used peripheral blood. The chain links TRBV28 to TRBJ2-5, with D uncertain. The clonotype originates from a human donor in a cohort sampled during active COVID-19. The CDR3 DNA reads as TGTGCCAGCAGTTTCTTCTCAGAGACCCAGTACTTC. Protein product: CASSFFSETQYF.